One T cell receptor (beta chain) is described in this entry. Its antigen remains unidentified. This entry comes from a study of tumor and adjacent non-tumor tissue in lung cancer. The overall study: Stage I to III disease affected ten to eleven men and roughly 5 women aged about 31 to 85. On average, productive TCRbeta reads reached 4 million to 5 million per sample.

This sample's RNA came from whole unsorted tissue. Germline CDR1 is MNHNS and CDR2 is SASEGT. Between the trimmed V and J ends, which lost 6 bases and 15 bases, there was a span of 28 bases. This CDR3 comprises 15 residues. Study findings and constraints: Top 100 clones took a larger repertoire share in normal lung. Shorter survival was associated with higher TCR diversity in tumors.

A modified ARM-PCR protocol with three rounds of nested PCR amplified TCRbeta. One entry per CDR3 protein, called by TCRdb with MiXCR from the multiplex PCR reads. The sample includes over 110,000 distinct CDR3 sequences, 66% of them seen just once. This TCR was sampled from a man in his sixties with small cell lung cancer. J is TRBJ2-3 and V is TRBV6-1; possibly TRBD1 or TRBD2 for D (6 bases each). Specimen: lung tumor tissue. CDR3 in DNA: TGTGCCAGCAGCGAGGGGGGCTATAGCGCAGATACACACTATTTT. Its protein product is CASSEGGYSADTHYF.